This is a list of T cell receptor beta chains from one sample in a study of shared T cell receptors in the human thymus. The table came from immunoSEQ multiplex PCR; TCRdb's copy has only in-frame clones and leaves some out. Of hundreds of thousands of clones listed, about 90% are singletons. Another study also made use of these data, one on human thymus T cells.

Sample: thymocytes. These receptors all come from a boy younger than two with a congenital heart defect. Each CDR3 is given with its conserved first and last residue. A D gene is named only where the DNA matches it firmly. Some rows have no size entry. The others give once, few or many, or a class for an expanded clone.

TRBJ1-5,TRBV12-5,once,TRBD1,TGTGCTAGTGGTGCCTTTGAGACAGGGATGAGGCAGCCCCAGCATTTT,CASGAFETGMRQPQHF
TRBJ1-5,TRBV28,NA,NA,TGTGCCAGCAGTTCTTTTGTCTCCAGGGGTCGAGGTAGCAATCAGCCCCAGCATTTT,CASSSFVSRGRGSNQPQHF
TRBJ2-3,TRBV28,NA,NA,TGTGCCAGCAGTTCAGGATTCGGCACGCAGTATTTT,CASSSGFGTQYF
TRBJ1-2,TRBV6-5,NA,NA,TGTGCCAGCAGTTACTCGCGGCAGTCAAACTATGGCTACACCTTC,CASSYSRQSNYGYTF
TRBJ2-2,TRBV4-3,NA,NA,TGCGCCAGCAGCCAAGACAGGGTGGCCGGGGAGCTGTTTTTT,CASSQDRVAGELFF
TRBJ2-2,TRBV9,NA,NA,TGTGCCAGCAGCCCCCTTGCCCCAGGGGTAGGCACCGGGGAGCTGTTTTTT,CASSPLAPGVGTGELFF
TRBJ2-1,TRBV14,NA,TRBD1,TGTGCCAGCAGCCAAGAGGGACAGGGGGCCCACAATGAGCAGTTCTTC,CASSQEGQGAHNEQFF
TRBJ2-2,TRBV28,NA,TRBD2,TGTGCCAGCAGTCAGGGACAGGGGACTAGCGGGATCAACACCGGGGAGCTGTTTTTT,CASSQGQGTSGINTGELFF
TRBJ1-3,TRBV28,NA,TRBD1,TGTGCCAGCAGTTCAAATCGGACAGGCGGGGATGGAAACACCATATATTTT,CASSSNRTGGDGNTIYF
TRBJ1-5,TRBV28,NA,TRBD1,TGTGCCAGCAACCTCCGGGACAGGGGGCTTCAGCCCCAGCATTTT,CASNLRDRGLQPQHF
TRBJ2-1,TRBV5-3,NA,TRBD2,TGTGCCAGAAGCCAAGGGACTAGGAACAATGAGCAGTTCTTC,CARSQGTRNNEQFF
TRBJ2-7,TRBV5-1,NA,TRBD1,TGCGCCAGCAGCGCGGCCGGGACAGAGGACTACGAGCAGTACTTC,CASSAAGTEDYEQYF
TRBJ2-3,TRBV10-1,NA,TRBD2,TGCGCCAGCGGGGTAGCGGGAGAGGAGACGCAGTATTTT,CASGVAGEETQYF
TRBJ1-6,TRBV5-6,once,TRBD1,TGTGCCAGCAGCCCGCGACAGGGGGTTTCTTATTCACCCCTCCACTTT,CASSPRQGVSYSPLHF
TRBJ1-3,TRBV5-1,NA,NA,TGCGCCAGCAGCTTGGCGGGGGGCTCTGGAAACACCATATATTTT,CASSLAGGSGNTIYF
TRBJ2-7,TRBV5-1,NA,TRBD1,TGCGCCAGCAGCCCTGGGACAGGAGGAATGCACTACGAGCAGTACTTC,CASSPGTGGMHYEQYF
TRBJ2-3,TRBV9,NA,TRBD2,TGTGCCAGCAGCGCCACTCCTCGATCGGGAGGTACCACAGATACGCAGTATTTT,CASSATPRSGGTTDTQYF
TRBJ2-5,TRBV19,NA,NA,TGTGCCAGTAGTATAGATCTGGACACCAAGGGGACCCAGTACTTC,CASSIDLDTKGTQYF
TRBJ2-1,TRBV7-9,NA,TRBD2,TGTGCCAGCAGCTTAGGTAGCGGGGGAAACAATGAGCAGTTCTTC,CASSLGSGGNNEQFF
TRBJ1-1,TRBV6-6,NA,NA,TGTGCCAGCAGTTGCGCGGGACCCTGGAACACTGAAGCTTTCTTT,CASSCAGPWNTEAFF
TRBJ2-5,TRBV5-5,NA,NA,TGTGCCAGCAGCTTTCATAGGACCCAGTACTTC,CASSFHRTQYF
TRBJ2-7,TRBV30,NA,TRBD1,TGTGCCTGGAGTGACGGACAGGGCAGCACCTACGAGCAGTACTTC,CAWSDGQGSTYEQYF
TRBJ2-3,TRBV19,NA,TRBD2,TGTGCCAGTACGATGACTAGCGGCAACACAGATACGCAGTATTTT,CASTMTSGNTDTQYF
TRBJ1-2,TRBV9,NA,NA,TGTGCCAGCAGCCTCAGGGGCGGGGGCCCCAACTATGGCTACACCTTC,CASSLRGGGPNYGYTF
TRBJ1-6,TRBV30,NA,TRBD1,TGTGCCTGGAACATCACAGGGGCGCCCTATAATTCACCCCTCCACTTT,CAWNITGAPYNSPLHF
TRBJ2-1,TRBV2,NA,TRBD2,TGTGCCAGCAGGGGGGGGGAGCGGGAGGGCTCCTACAATGAGCAGTTCTTC,CASRGGEREGSYNEQFF
TRBJ2-3,TRBV28,NA,NA,TGTGCCAGCAGTTCACCGGGACTTATTACAGATACGCAGTATTTT,CASSSPGLITDTQYF
TRBJ2-7,TRBV6-1,few,NA,TGTGCCAGCCAGGTTAACTACGAGCAGTACTTC,CASQVNYEQYF
TRBJ2-7,TRBV28,NA,TRBD2,TGTGCCAGCAGTTCTCCTCTAGCGGAGATATACGAGCAGTACTTC,CASSSPLAEIYEQYF
TRBJ1-2,TRBV7-9,once,TRBD1,TGTGCCAGCAGCTTAGTGAGACAGGGCGGCCAGGGAAGAGACTATGGCTACACCTTC,CASSLVRQGGQGRDYGYTF
TRBJ2-4,TRBV12-5,NA,NA,TGTGCTAGGATAAAACTGCAGGTAGCCAAAAACATTCAGTACTTC,CARIKLQVAKNIQYF
TRBJ1-4,TRBV9,NA,NA,TGTGCCAGCAGCGTAGGGTGGGCGGAGGATGAAAAACTGTTTTTT,CASSVGWAEDEKLFF
TRBJ2-5,TRBV5-1,NA,TRBD2,TGCGCCAGCAGCTTGGTTTATTTTTTTGGGGCTAGCGGGGAAGAGACCCAGTACTTC,CASSLVYFFGASGEETQYF
TRBJ2-2,TRBV6-1,NA,TRBD1,TGTGCCAGCAGTGAAAGGGGACAGGGGGTTAAAGGCGGGGAGCTGTTTTTT,CASSERGQGVKGGELFF
TRBJ1-2,TRBV19,NA,NA,TGTGCCAGTAGTGGAAGGGAGAGAGGCTACACCTTC,CASSGRERGYTF
TRBJ1-2,TRBV5-1,NA,TRBD1,TGCGCCAGCAGCCCCGCCCTTCAACAGGGGGCGCGTACCTTC,CASSPALQQGARTF
TRBJ2-3,TRBV5-1,NA,TRBD2,TGCGCCAGCAGCTGTAGCACTAGCGGGGGCACAGATACGCAGTATTTT,CASSCSTSGGTDTQYF
TRBJ1-1,TRBV2,NA,TRBD1,TGTGCCAGCAGTGAGACAGGGAAACCTGAAGCTTTCTTT,CASSETGKPEAFF
TRBJ1-6,TRBV5-6,NA,TRBD1,TGTGCCAGCAGCCTGGACAGGAAAAATAATTCCCCCCTCCACTTT,CASSLDRKNNSPLHF
TRBJ1-2,TRBV7-8,NA,NA,TGTGCCAGCAGCTTAGTCCACAGGAGGGACTATGGCTACACCTTC,CASSLVHRRDYGYTF
TRBJ2-5,TRBV7-6,NA,TRBD2,TGTGCCAGCAGCTCCACAATACTAGCGATGCGAGGAGAGACCCAGTACTTC,CASSSTILAMRGETQYF
TRBJ2-7,TRBV6-1,NA,TRBD2,TGTGCCAGCAGTCCGCGTGAGCGGGGGGTTCCGGAGCAGTACTTC,CASSPRERGVPEQYF